The rows below give T cell receptor beta chains drawn from one sample of a study of blood T cell repertoires in COVID-19. Some clones are missing from TCRdb's copy, which holds only in-frame ones; the method was immunoSEQ multiplex PCR. The table lists approximately 60,000 clones, 86% of them singletons, with 3% to 3.5% in the top ten. Sequencing used peripheral blood. These receptors were collected from a man aged 50 to 59 with active COVID-19. Both conserved end residues are trimmed from each CDR3.

J gene: TRBJ1-4; CDR3 length: 14; V gene: TRBV3-1/TRBV3-2; CDR3 protein: ASSQWMGGVHEKLF
J gene: TRBJ2-3; CDR3 length: 16; V gene: TRBV4-1; CDR3 protein: ASSQAWGGQGSTDTQY
J gene: TRBJ2-6; CDR3 length: 12; V gene: TRBV3-1/TRBV3-2; CDR3 protein: ASGQGSGANVLT
J gene: TRBJ2-5; CDR3 length: 11; V gene: TRBV6-1; CDR3 protein: ASSDQTQETQY
J gene: TRBJ2-3; CDR3 length: 14; V gene: TRBV5-5; CDR3 protein: ASSVRLAGGPDTQY
J gene: TRBJ1-5; CDR3 length: 11; V gene: TRBV6-5; CDR3 protein: ASSYTVNQPQH
J gene: TRBJ2-7; CDR3 length: 13; V gene: TRBV3-1/TRBV3-2; CDR3 protein: ASRSGLRASPEQY
J gene: TRBJ1-1; CDR3 length: 14; V gene: TRBV6-5; CDR3 protein: ASSYREGRPNTEAF
J gene: TRBJ1-3; CDR3 length: 12; V gene: TRBV27; CDR3 protein: ASSFRATGNTIY
J gene: TRBJ2-7; CDR3 length: 13; V gene: TRBV6-5; CDR3 protein: ASSPAGDRAYEQY
J gene: TRBJ2-1; CDR3 length: 15; V gene: TRBV14; CDR3 protein: ASKPRTAAPGYNEQF
J gene: TRBJ2-3; CDR3 length: 11; V gene: TRBV3-1/TRBV3-2; CDR3 protein: ASTDRGTDTQY
J gene: TRBJ1-1; CDR3 length: 12; V gene: TRBV15; CDR3 protein: ATSRVRGQTEAF
J gene: TRBJ2-7; CDR3 length: 14; V gene: TRBV15; CDR3 protein: ATSRDPTSGVYEQY
J gene: TRBJ1-6; CDR3 length: 13; V gene: TRBV18; CDR3 protein: ASSPPGQRNSPLH
J gene: TRBJ2-5; CDR3 length: 11; V gene: TRBV7-6; CDR3 protein: ASSPTRGETQY
J gene: TRBJ1-2; CDR3 length: 14; V gene: TRBV6-5; CDR3 protein: TSSYQRSWTVYGYT
J gene: TRBJ1-2; CDR3 length: 13; V gene: TRBV4-1; CDR3 protein: ASSQISDSRYGYT
J gene: TRBJ1-1; CDR3 length: 12; V gene: TRBV7-3; CDR3 protein: ASSLSRVNTEAF
J gene: TRBJ1-5; CDR3 length: 12; V gene: TRBV19; CDR3 protein: ASSIRTGDQPQH
J gene: TRBJ1-3; CDR3 length: 13; V gene: TRBV5-1; CDR3 protein: ASSPGDASGNTIY
J gene: TRBJ2-7; CDR3 length: 11; V gene: TRBV27; CDR3 protein: ASSLSGSYEQY